A selection of T cell receptor beta chains follows, all from one sample in a study of T-cell reconstitution after alpha-beta-depleted transplantation in children. Each CDR3 protein is one row after TCRdb ran MiXCR on the PCR reads. The profile shows hundreds of thousands of distinct CDR3 sequences, about an eighth of them singletons. The starting material was PBMCs, mostly from graft donor cells, obtained 360 days after TCRalphabeta/CD19-depleted stem cell transplant. The receptors were sampled from a male patient younger than 18 who had a stem cell transplant for acute myeloid leukemia, so the T cells may come from the graft donor. Both conserved end residues are part of each CDR3. D genes are given only for firm matches. The listing skips clone size in some rows; elsewhere it reads once, few, many or a size class.

CDR3aa: CASSYSRGGGEQYF
CDR3nt: TGTGCCAGCAGTTACTCGAGAGGGGGTGGGGAGCAGTACTTC
d_gene: NA
j_gene: TRBJ2-7
abundance: few
v_gene: TRBV6-5

CDR3aa: CASNIRSPYTGVEGEQYF
CDR3nt: TGTGCCAGCAACATCCGAAGTCCCTACACGGGAGTCGAGGGCGAGCAGTACTTC
d_gene: NA
j_gene: TRBJ2-7
abundance: many
v_gene: TRBV28

CDR3aa: CASSLGGQTYEQYF
CDR3nt: TGTGCCAGCAGCTTAGGAGGACAGACCTACGAGCAGTACTTC
d_gene: NA
j_gene: TRBJ2-7
abundance: NA
v_gene: TRBV7-9

CDR3aa: CATSDYRTSGSEETQYF
CDR3nt: TGTGCCACCAGTGATTACCGGACTAGCGGGAGTGAAGAGACCCAGTACTTC
d_gene: TRBD2
j_gene: TRBJ2-5
abundance: few
v_gene: TRBV24-1

CDR3aa: CASSLVLREASYEQYF
CDR3nt: TGTGCCAGCAGTTTAGTTCTGCGGGAGGCCTCCTACGAGCAGTACTTC
d_gene: TRBD2
j_gene: TRBJ2-7
abundance: few
v_gene: TRBV12-3/TRBV12-4

CDR3aa: CASTTHPTGTGEQYF
CDR3nt: TGCGCCAGCACCACTCACCCGACAGGTACCGGAGAGCAGTACTTC
d_gene: NA
j_gene: TRBJ2-7
abundance: few
v_gene: TRBV5-1

CDR3aa: CASSQPGRTGELFF
CDR3nt: TGCGCCAGCAGCCAACCGGGACGGACCGGGGAGCTGTTTTTT
d_gene: NA
j_gene: TRBJ2-2
abundance: few
v_gene: TRBV4-3

CDR3aa: CASSLGGGLAADTQYF
CDR3nt: TGTGCCAGCAGCTTAGGGGGTGGACTAGCGGCAGATACGCAGTATTTT
d_gene: TRBD2
j_gene: TRBJ2-3
abundance: NA
v_gene: TRBV7-2

CDR3aa: CASSQDRGGTQSSEQYF
CDR3nt: TGCGCCAGCAGCCAAGATCGAGGTGGCACCCAATCTTCCGAGCAGTACTTC
d_gene: NA
j_gene: TRBJ2-7
abundance: NA
v_gene: TRBV4-3

CDR3aa: CASSLESVRSKNIQYF
CDR3nt: TGTGCCAGCAGCTTAGAATCCGTCAGGTCCAAAAACATTCAGTACTTC
d_gene: NA
j_gene: TRBJ2-4
abundance: NA
v_gene: TRBV7-2

CDR3aa: CASSRDYPYNEQFF
CDR3nt: TGCGCCAGCAGCCGGGACTACCCCTACAATGAGCAGTTCTTC
d_gene: TRBD2
j_gene: TRBJ2-1
abundance: many
v_gene: TRBV5-1

CDR3aa: CASTDGLSYEQYF
CDR3nt: TGTGCCAGCACGGACGGACTAAGCTACGAGCAGTACTTC
d_gene: NA
j_gene: TRBJ2-7
abundance: few
v_gene: TRBV7-9

CDR3aa: CASRDASGRGTGELFF
CDR3nt: TGTGCCAGCAGAGATGCTAGCGGGAGGGGGACCGGGGAGCTGTTTTTT
d_gene: TRBD2
j_gene: TRBJ2-2
abundance: many
v_gene: TRBV9

CDR3aa: CASSLRGAYEQYF
CDR3nt: TGCGCCAGCAGCTTGCGGGGGGCGTACGAGCAGTACTTC
d_gene: NA
j_gene: TRBJ2-7
abundance: many
v_gene: TRBV5-1

CDR3aa: CASSNGPVRRSYNEQFF
CDR3nt: TGTGCCAGCAGCAACGGCCCTGTACGTCGCTCCTACAATGAGCAGTTCTTC
d_gene: NA
j_gene: TRBJ2-1
abundance: few
v_gene: TRBV9

CDR3aa: CASSPREEKGEKLFF
CDR3nt: TGTGCCAGCAGCCCACGGGAGGAGAAAGGTGAAAAACTGTTTTTT
d_gene: NA
j_gene: TRBJ1-4
abundance: NA
v_gene: TRBV13

CDR3aa: CASSVEGTANEQFF
CDR3nt: TGTGCCAGCAGCGTTGAGGGAACGGCCAATGAGCAGTTCTTC
d_gene: NA
j_gene: TRBJ2-1
abundance: NA
v_gene: TRBV7-9

CDR3aa: CASSPGGQDYEQYF
CDR3nt: TGTGCCAGCAGCCCCGGGGGACAGGATTACGAGCAGTACTTC
d_gene: TRBD1
j_gene: TRBJ2-7
abundance: few
v_gene: TRBV9

CDR3aa: CASSLHDYKETQYF
CDR3nt: TGTGCCAGCAGTTTGCACGACTATAAAGAGACCCAGTACTTC
d_gene: NA
j_gene: TRBJ2-5
abundance: NA
v_gene: TRBV28

CDR3aa: CASSLEDRTYEQYF
CDR3nt: TGTGCCAGCAGCTTAGAGGATAGGACCTACGAGCAGTACTTC
d_gene: NA
j_gene: TRBJ2-7
abundance: few
v_gene: TRBV7-2

CDR3aa: CASSFWDRAFTDTQYF
CDR3nt: TGTGCCAGCAGCTTTTGGGACAGAGCTTTCACAGATACGCAGTATTTT
d_gene: NA
j_gene: TRBJ2-3
abundance: NA
v_gene: TRBV21-1

CDR3aa: CAWSVRDFYEQYF
CDR3nt: TGTGCCTGGAGTGTACGGGATTTCTACGAGCAGTACTTC
d_gene: NA
j_gene: TRBJ2-7
abundance: NA
v_gene: TRBV30